This T cell receptor beta chain comes out of a study of cytomegalovirus exposure and HLA in healthy donors. The CDR3 length is 14 residues. Germline values: CDR1 SGHTA, CDR2 FQGNSA. V was cut by 1 base and J by 3 bases, with 9 bases left in between. Use of 60 Vbeta and 13 Jbeta primers characterized the PCR. Generated by immunoSEQ multiplex PCR, the TCRdb table keeps only in-frame clones and is missing some. Of around 120,000 clones in the sample, about 74% were seen once. The sample consisted of PBMCs. This TCR came from a woman aged 40 to 50 in good health and CMV-seropositive. This chain connects TRBV7-2 to TRBJ1-1, with D hard to call. The CDR3: CASSLGRRDTEAFF. CDR3 in DNA: TGTGCCAGCAGCTTAGGGAGGAGGGACACTGAAGCTTTCTTT.